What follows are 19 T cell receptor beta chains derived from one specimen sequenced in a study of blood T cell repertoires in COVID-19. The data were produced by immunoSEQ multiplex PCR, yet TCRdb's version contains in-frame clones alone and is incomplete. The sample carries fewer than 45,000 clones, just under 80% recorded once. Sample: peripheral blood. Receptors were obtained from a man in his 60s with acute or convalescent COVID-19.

In DNA form, the CDR3 reads TGTGCCAGCAGGCCCGACACCGGGACACAGTTCTTC. It encodes CASRPDTGTQFF. The gene calls are TRBV12-3 or TRBV12-4 and TRBJ2-1; a possible D gene is TRBD1 (6 bases). Trimming left V 6 bases short and J 13 bases short, with 16 bases between. This CDR3 has 12 amino acids.

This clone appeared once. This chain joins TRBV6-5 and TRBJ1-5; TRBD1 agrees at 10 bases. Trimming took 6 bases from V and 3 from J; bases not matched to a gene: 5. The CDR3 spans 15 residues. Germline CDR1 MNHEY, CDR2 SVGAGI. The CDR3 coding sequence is TGTGCCAGCAGCGACAGGGGGCTGAACAATCAGCCCCAGCATTTT. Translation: CASSDRGLNNQPQHF.

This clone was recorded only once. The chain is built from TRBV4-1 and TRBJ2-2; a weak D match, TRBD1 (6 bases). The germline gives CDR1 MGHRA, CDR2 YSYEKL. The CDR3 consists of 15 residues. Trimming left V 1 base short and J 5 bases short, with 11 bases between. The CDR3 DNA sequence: TGCGCCAGCAGCCAAGGGGGACATGGGACCGGGGAGCTGTTTTTT. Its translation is CASSQGGHGTGELFF.

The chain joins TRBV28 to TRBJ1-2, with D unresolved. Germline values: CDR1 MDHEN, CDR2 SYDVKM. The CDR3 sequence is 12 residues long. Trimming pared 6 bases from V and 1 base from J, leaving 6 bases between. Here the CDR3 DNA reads TGTGCCAGCAGCCGAGGTAACTATGGCTACACCTTC. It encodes CASSRGNYGYTF.

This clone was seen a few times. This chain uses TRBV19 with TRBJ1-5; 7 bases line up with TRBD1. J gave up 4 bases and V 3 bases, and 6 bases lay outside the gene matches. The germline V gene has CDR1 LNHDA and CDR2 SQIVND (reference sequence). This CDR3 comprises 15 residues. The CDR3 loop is CASSIIKGANQPQHF. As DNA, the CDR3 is TGTGCCAGTAGTATCATAAAGGGGGCAAATCAGCCCCAGCATTTT. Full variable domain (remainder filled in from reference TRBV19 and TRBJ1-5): DGGITQSPKYLFRKEGQNVTLSCEQNLNHDAMYWYRQDPGQGLRLIYYSQIVNDFQKGDIAEGYSVSREKKESFPLTVTSAQKNPTAFYLCASSIIKGANQPQHFGDGTRLSIL.

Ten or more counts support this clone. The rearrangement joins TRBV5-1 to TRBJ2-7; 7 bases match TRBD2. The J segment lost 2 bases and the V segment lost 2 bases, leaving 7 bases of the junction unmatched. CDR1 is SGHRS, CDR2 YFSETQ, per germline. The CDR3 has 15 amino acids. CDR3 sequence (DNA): TGCGCCAGCAGCTTCGTCGCGGGAGCGGCCTACGAGCAGTACTTC. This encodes CASSFVAGAAYEQYF.

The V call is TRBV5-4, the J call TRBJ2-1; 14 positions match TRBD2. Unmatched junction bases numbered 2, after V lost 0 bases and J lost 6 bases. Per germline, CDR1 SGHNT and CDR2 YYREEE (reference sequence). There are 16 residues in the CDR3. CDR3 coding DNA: TGTGCCAGCAGCTTGGGGGGACTAGCGGGAGCCAATGAGCAGTTCTTC. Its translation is CASSLGGLAGANEQFF.

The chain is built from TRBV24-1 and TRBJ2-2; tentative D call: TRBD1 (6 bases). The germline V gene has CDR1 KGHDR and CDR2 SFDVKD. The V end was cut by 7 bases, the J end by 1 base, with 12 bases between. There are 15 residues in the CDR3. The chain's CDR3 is CATSPPGQNTGELFF. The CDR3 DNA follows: TGTGCCACCAGCCCTCCGGGACAGAACACCGGGGAGCTGTTTTTT.

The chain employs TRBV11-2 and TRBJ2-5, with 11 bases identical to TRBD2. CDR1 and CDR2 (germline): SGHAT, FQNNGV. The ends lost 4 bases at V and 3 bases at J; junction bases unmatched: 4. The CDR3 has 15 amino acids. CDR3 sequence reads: CASSSLAGVKETQYF. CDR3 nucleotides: TGTGCCAGCAGCTCACTAGCGGGAGTAAAAGAGACCCAGTACTTC.

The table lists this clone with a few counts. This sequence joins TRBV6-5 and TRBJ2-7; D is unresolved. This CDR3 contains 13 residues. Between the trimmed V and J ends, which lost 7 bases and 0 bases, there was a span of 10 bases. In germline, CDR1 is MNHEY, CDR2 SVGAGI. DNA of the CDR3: TGTGCCAGCAAGTTTACCGGCTCCTACGAGCAGTACTTC. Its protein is CASKFTGSYEQYF.

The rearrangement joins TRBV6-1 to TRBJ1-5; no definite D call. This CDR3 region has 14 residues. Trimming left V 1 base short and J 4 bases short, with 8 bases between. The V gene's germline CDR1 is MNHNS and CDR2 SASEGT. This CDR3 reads CASSEGGRNQPQHF. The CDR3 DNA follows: TGTGCCAGCAGTGAAGGAGGGCGAAATCAGCCCCAGCATTTT.

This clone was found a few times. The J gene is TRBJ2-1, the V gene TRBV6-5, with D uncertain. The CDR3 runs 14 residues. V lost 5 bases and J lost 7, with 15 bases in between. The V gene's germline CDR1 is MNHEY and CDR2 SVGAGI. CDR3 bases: TGTGCCAGCAGTCCGCAAGTCGTCGGTAATGAGCAGTTCTTC. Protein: CASSPQVVGNEQFF.

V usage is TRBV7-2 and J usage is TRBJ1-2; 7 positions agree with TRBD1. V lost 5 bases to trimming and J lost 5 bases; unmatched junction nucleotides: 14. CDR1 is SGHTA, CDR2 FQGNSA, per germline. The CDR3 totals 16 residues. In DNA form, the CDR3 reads TGTGCCAGCAGCCCTGGAAATACGGGACAGCTGTATGGCTACACCTTC. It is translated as CASSPGNTGQLYGYTF.

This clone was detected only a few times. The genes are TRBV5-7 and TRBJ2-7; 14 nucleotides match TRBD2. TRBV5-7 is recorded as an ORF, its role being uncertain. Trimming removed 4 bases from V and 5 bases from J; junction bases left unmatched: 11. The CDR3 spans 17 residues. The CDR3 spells CASSLGGRLAGGHEQYF. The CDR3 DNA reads TGTGCCAGCAGCCTTGGGGGTAGACTAGCGGGAGGGCACGAGCAGTACTTC.

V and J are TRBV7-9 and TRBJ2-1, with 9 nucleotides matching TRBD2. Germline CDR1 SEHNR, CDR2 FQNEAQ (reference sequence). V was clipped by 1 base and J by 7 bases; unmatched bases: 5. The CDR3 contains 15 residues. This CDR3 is CASSLGSGRLNEQFF. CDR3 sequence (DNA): TGTGCCAGCAGCTTAGGTAGCGGGAGACTAAATGAGCAGTTCTTC.

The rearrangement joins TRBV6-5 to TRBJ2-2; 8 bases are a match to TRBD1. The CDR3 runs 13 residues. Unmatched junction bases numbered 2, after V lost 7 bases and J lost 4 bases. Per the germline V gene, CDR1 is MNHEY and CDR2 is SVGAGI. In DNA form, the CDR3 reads TGTGCCAGCAAGGGACAGGTCACCGGGGAGCTGTTTTTT. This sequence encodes CASKGQVTGELFF.

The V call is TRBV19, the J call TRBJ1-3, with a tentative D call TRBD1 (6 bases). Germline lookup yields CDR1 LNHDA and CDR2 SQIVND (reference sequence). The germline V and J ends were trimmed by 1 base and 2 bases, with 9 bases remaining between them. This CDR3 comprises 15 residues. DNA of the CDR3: TGTGCCAGTAGTATAGCCCCAGGGGCTGGAAACACCATATATTTT. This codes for CASSIAPGAGNTIYF.

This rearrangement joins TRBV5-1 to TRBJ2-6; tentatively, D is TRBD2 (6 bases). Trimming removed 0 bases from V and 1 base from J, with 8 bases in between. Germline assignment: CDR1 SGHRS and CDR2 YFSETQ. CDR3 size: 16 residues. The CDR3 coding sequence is TGCGCCAGCAGCTTGGCCGGAGGGTCTGGGGCCAACGTCCTGACTTTC. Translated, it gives CASSLAGGSGANVLTF.

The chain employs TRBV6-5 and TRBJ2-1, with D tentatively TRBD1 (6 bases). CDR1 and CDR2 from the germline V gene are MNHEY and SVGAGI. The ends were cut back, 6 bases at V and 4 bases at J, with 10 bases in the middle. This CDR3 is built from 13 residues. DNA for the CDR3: TGTGCCAGCAGGCAGGACAGTTACAATGAGCAGTTCTTC. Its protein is CASRQDSYNEQFF.